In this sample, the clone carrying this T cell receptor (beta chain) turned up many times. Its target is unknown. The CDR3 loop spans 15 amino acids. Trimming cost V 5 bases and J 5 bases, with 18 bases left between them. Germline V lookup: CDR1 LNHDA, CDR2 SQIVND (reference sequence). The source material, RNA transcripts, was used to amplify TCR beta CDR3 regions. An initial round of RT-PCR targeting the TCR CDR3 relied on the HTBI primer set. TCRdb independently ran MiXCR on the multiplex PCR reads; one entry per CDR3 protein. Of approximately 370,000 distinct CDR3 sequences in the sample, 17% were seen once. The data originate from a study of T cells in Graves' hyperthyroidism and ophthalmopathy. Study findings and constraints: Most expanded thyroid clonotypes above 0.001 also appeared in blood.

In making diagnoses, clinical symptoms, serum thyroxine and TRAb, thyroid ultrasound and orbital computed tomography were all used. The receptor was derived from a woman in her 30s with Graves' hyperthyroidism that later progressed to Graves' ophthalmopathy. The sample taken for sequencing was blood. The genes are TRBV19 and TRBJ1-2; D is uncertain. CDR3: CASSSLGSESYGYTF. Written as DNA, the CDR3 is TGTGCCAGTAGTTCCTTGGGCAGCGAAAGTTATGGCTACACCTTC.